Detailed here is one T cell receptor beta chain. Antigen unknown. After removal of 6 bases from V and 7 bases from J, the junction contained 10 bases not matched to a gene. Germline V gene lookup returns CDR1 MNHEY and CDR2 SVGAGI. The length of the CDR3 is 14 residues. These data come from a study of beta chain features in type 1 diabetes. Study-level points and caveats: With patients and controls alike, PCR might favor shorter templates to an equal degree.

Of the isolated RNA, all was reverse transcribed, and so the sequenced material was expressed TCRB transcripts. The assay was immunoSEQ multiplex PCR, and TCRdb's table has in-frame clones only and misses some. This sample yields hundreds of thousands of clones, of which 15% to 18% are seen a single time; about 0.093% belongs to the top ten. Sample: naive CD4+ T cells from blood. The receptor was isolated from a man between 18 and 35 years old in good health. This chain joins TRBV6-5 and TRBJ2-3; 7 nucleotides agree with TRBD1. The CDR3 bases are TGTGCCAGCAGCCAACTGACAGGGCGGAATACGCAGTATTTT. Residues: CASSQLTGRNTQYF.